The TCR beta chain under discussion was sequenced for a study of T cells in Graves' hyperthyroidism and ophthalmopathy (dated by TCRdb to between 2018 and 2020). With respect to the entire study: Peripheral blood was sampled at the time of initial diagnosis, prior to any treatment. A discovery cohort of 95 to 100 patients, approximately 44 with Graves' ophthalmopathy and approximately 55 with stable Graves' hyperthyroidism, was used to find distinguishing TCR V-J signatures. Whether ophthalmopathy could be predicted prospectively was tested in an independent validation cohort made up of about 20 hyperthyroidism patients plus 17 patients who later progressed to ophthalmopathy. The approximately 100 discovery patients were divided at random into training and test sets in a 7:3 ratio. The study also compared thyroid tissue and blood T-cell repertoires from over 5 Graves' hyperthyroidism patients. Following sampling, methimazole starting at 30 mg daily was given to hyperthyroidism patients, and high-dose intravenous methylprednisolone was given to ophthalmopathy patients. The paper reports TCR Vbeta CDR3 sequencing of 130 to 150 peripheral blood samples: under 45 ophthalmopathy, about 75 hyperthyroidism and approximately 17 progressor patients. General findings and caveats noted by the study authors: Sample size was not statistically predetermined, and investigators were not blinded to group allocation. A 13 V-J signature model separated ophthalmopathy from stable hyperthyroidism, with just over 85% sensitivity and 81% to 83% specificity in cross-validation and 80%/75% in testing. In validation, progression to ophthalmopathy was predicted by the model with 55% to 71% sensitivity and around 76% specificity, a median of around 5.9 months before onset. Blood samples also contained most of the expanded thyroid clonotypes (frequency above 0.001), which suggests that blood repertoires may reflect thyroid immune responses.

The TCR beta CDR3 regions were amplified from the RNA transcripts. A first-round RT-PCR of the TCR CDR3 used the HTBI primer set with the Qiagen OneStep RT-PCR kit. Libraries were constructed in a second round of multiplex PCR, after which size selection and purification were performed. Sequencing of the libraries was done on an Illumina HiSeq2000 using paired-end 100 bp reads. The authors' analysis ran thus. Raw data were processed with SOAPnuke, discarding reads with adapters, uncalled bases, mean Phred below 15, or no exact constant-primer or identifier match. High-quality paired reads were merged using COPE v1.2.5, and each unique nucleotide sequence was defined as a clonotype. MiTCR v1.1 was used to align the clonotypes against IMGT TRBV, TRBD and TRBJ reference segments. Analysis was restricted to V-J combinations with a frequency above 0.0001, which covered roughly 99% of repertoires. A TCS score was defined as the ratio of F50 (clonal expansion) to E x V (chaos), with BLOSUM62-based TCRdist applied between CDR3 peptides within each V-J. Welch's t-statistics and random forest reduced 500 to 650 V-J features to 10 to 15, which were used in a naive Bayes classifier (R e1071). TCRdb redid the processing of the public reads, applying fastp at Q25 and MiXCR, and retained in-frame beta chains. When rows share a CDR3 protein, they turn into one entry using the most common DNA and genes. TCRdb, rather than the study authors, made the V and J calls. Recorded for this sample are about 270,000 distinct CDR3 sequences; around 20% of them occurred a single time. The biggest ten clones account for over 55% of the sample.

This clonotype was seen a few times. It has no known antigen specificity. Per-base quality was not reported, and no clone a single base away is much larger than it. A distance of 12 bases separates the germline ends of V and J, which lose 6 bases and 3 bases respectively. In the germline V gene, CDR1 corresponds to ENHRY and CDR2 to SYGVKD. The CDR3 goes from the cysteine to the phenylalanine over 13 residues. The entry retains the CDR3 DNA only, 39 bases that are in frame from base 1. Ophthalmopathy patients had moderately to severely active disease, Clinical Activity Score of at least 3, NOSPECS grade of at least 4, and duration under 3 months. Patients with uncontrolled infections, other autoimmune diseases, pregnancy or lactation were excluded. Diagnoses relied on clinical symptoms, serum thyroxine and TRAb, thyroid ultrasound and orbital computed tomography. Ficoll-Paque density gradient centrifugation was used to isolate PBMCs from approximately 10 ml of fresh peripheral blood. Total RNA was extracted using Trizol reagent, and RNA quality was assessed on an Agilent 2100 Bioanalyzer.

The receptor comes from a man aged 25 to 40 with Graves' ophthalmopathy. In this chain, TRBV10-3 is recombined with TRBJ2-7, and possibly TRBD2, on 6 matching bases. Sequencing used blood. This receptor carries the CDR3 CAIRAPGDYEQYF. The bases read TGTGCCATCAGAGCCCCGGGGGACTACGAGCAGTACTTC.